This T cell receptor beta chain was captured in a study of blood T cell repertoires in COVID-19. Study information: COVID-19 samples, acute and convalescent, were from the United States, Italy and Spain.

Original processing methods: It was from reference gene primer amplification that nucleated cell counts were estimated. Only in-frame clones appear in the TCRdb table, and some are missing; sequencing was by immunoSEQ multiplex PCR. Clone size and the V and J calls come from that table; the DNA yielded D and trimming. In the table there are a few hundred thousand clones, roughly 90% of which are singletons. The CDR3 extends over 14 amino acids. The trim removed 7 bases at V and 0 bases at J, leaving 5 bases unmatched. Germline V gene data show CDR1 as MRHNA and CDR2 as SNTAGT. The chain is built from TRBV6-4 and TRBJ2-7, with 8 positions matching TRBD1. Sequencing used PBMCs or T cells enriched from blood (not recorded which). The clonotype originates from a woman aged 25 to 39 who had recovered from COVID-19. The CDR3 loop is CASTLGTGSYEQYF. As DNA, the CDR3 is TGTGCCAGCACGCTCGGGACAGGCTCCTACGAGCAGTACTTC.